This entry is about one T cell receptor (beta chain). Its antigen is unknown. For sorted subsets, approximately 0.2 ug DNA per replicate equaled roughly 30,000 T cell genomes. The method was immunoSEQ multiplex PCR; TCRdb's version includes in-frame clones alone and lacks a portion of them. The table records some 2,000,000 clones, more than 90% of them present only once. This entry is derived from a study of shared clonotypes between healthy human individuals. Findings of the study overall: The study generally estimated greater richness for naive than memory subsets.

CD4+ cells were split into CD45RA+ naive and CD45RA-negative memory subsets. This CDR3 is 12 amino acids long. CDR1 and CDR2 (germline): MNHNS, SASEGT. The junction had 4 bases not matched to a gene; V was cut back by 6 bases and J by 8 bases. Sequenced input: naive CD4+ T cells sorted from blood. Described subset: CD45RA+ positively selected. The TCR comes from a man aged 18 to 30 in good health. V usage is TRBV6-1 and J usage is TRBJ2-4; the match to TRBD1 covers 7 bases. CDR3 coding DNA: TGTGCCAGCAGCCGACAGGGTGACATTCAGTACTTC. Translated, it gives CASSRQGDIQYF.